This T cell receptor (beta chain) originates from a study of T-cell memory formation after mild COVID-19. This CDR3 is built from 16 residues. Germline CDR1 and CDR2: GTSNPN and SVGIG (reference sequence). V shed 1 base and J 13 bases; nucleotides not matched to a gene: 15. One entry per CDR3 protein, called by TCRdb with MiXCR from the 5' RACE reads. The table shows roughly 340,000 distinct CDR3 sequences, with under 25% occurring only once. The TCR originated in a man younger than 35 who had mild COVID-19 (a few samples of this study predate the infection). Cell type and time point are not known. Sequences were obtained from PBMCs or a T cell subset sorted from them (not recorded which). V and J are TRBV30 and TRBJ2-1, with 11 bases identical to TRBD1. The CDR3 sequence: CAWSAKDRGRGFGQFF. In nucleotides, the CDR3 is TGTGCCTGGAGTGCTAAGGACAGGGGGCGCGGTTTTGGACAGTTCTTC.